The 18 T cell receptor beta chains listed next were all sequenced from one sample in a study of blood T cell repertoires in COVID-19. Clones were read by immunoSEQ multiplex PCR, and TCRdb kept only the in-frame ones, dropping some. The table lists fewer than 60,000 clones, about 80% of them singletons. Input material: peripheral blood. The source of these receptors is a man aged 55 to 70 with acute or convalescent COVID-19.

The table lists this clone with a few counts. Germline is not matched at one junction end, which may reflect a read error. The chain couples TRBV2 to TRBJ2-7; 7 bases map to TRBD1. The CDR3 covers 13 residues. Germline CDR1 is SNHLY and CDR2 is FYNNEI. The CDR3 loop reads CASSDPGRQGVLF. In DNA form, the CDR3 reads TGTGCCAGCAGTGATCCCGGGCGACAGGGCGTCTTGTTC.

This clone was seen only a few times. CDR3 sequence: CASSFLATDTGELFF. The CDR3 DNA is TGTGCCAGCAGCTTCCTAGCGACTGACACCGGGGAGCTGTTTTTT. The chain joins TRBV27 to TRBJ2-2, with a weak D call TRBD2 (6 bases). Germline CDR1 reads MNHEY; CDR2 reads SMNVEV (reference sequence). The length of the CDR3 is 15 residues. The V end was cut by 6 bases, the J end by 3 bases, with 14 bases between.

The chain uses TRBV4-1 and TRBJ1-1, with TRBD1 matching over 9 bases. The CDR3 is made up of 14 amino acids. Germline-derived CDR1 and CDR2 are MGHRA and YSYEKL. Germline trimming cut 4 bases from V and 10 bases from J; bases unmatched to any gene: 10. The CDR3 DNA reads TGCGCCAGCAGCCCAGGACAGGGGTATAATGCAGCTTTCTTT. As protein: CASSPGQGYNAAFF.

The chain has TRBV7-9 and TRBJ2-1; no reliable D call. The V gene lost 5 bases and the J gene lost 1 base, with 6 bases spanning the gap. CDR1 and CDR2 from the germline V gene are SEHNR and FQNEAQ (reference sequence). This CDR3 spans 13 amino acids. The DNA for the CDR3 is TGTGCCAGCAGCCCCGCGTCCTACAATGAGCAGTTCTTC. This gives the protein CASSPASYNEQFF.

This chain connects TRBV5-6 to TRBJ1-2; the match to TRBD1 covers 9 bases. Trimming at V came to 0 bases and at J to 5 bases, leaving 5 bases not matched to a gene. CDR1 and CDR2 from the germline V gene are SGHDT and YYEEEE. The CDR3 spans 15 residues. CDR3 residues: CASSLGDRELYGYTF. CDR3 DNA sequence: TGTGCCAGCAGCTTGGGGGACAGGGAACTTTATGGCTACACCTTC. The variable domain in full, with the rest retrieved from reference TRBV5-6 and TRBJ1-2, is DAGVTQSPTHLIKTRGQQVTLRCSPKSGHDTVSWYQQALGQGPQFIFQYYEEEERQRGNFPDRFSGHQFPNYSSELNVNALLLGDSALYLCASSLGDRELYGYTFGSGTRLTVV.

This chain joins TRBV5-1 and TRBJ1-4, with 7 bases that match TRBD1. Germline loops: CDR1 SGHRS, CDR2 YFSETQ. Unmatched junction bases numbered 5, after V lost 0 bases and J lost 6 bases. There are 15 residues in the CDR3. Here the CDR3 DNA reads TGCGCCAGCAGCTTGGGGGACAGTGGGTATGAAAAACTGTTTTTT. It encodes CASSLGDSGYEKLFF.

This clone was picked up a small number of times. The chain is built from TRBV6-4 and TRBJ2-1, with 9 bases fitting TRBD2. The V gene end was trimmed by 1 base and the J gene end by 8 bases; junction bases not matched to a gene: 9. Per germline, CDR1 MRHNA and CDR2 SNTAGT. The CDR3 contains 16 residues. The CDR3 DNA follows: TGTGCCAGCAGTGACTGGGCGGGGGGGCCGTTACATGAGCAGTTCTTC. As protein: CASSDWAGGPLHEQFF.

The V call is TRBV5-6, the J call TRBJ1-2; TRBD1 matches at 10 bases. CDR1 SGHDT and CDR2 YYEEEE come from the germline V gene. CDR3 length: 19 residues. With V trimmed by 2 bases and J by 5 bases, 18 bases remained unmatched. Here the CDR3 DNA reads TGTGCCAGCAGCTTCCTAGTTTTGGACAGGGGGGGCGTCGGATATGGCTACACCTTC. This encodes CASSFLVLDRGGVGYGYTF. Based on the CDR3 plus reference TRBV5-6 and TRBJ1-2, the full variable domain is DAGVTQSPTHLIKTRGQQVTLRCSPKSGHDTVSWYQQALGQGPQFIFQYYEEEERQRGNFPDRFSGHQFPNYSSELNVNALLLGDSALYLCASSFLVLDRGGVGYGYTFGSGTRLTVV.

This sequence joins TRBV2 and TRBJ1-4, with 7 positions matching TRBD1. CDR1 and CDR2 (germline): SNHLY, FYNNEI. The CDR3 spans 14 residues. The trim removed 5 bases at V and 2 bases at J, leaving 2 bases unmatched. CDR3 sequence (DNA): TGTGCCAGCAGTCCCAGGGGGACTAATGAAAAACTGTTTTTT. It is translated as CASSPRGTNEKLFF.

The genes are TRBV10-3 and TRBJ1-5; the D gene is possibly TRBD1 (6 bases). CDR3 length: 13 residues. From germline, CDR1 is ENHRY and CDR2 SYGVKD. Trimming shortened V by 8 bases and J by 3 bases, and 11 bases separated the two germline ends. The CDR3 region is CAIRQGPNQPQHF. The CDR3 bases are TGTGCCATCCGGCAGGGGCCCAATCAGCCCCAGCATTTT.

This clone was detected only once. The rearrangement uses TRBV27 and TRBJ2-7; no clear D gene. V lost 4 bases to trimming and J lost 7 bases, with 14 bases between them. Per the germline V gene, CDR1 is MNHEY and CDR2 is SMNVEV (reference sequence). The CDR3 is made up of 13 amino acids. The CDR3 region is CASSWLDPFEQYF. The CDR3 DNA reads TGTGCCAGCAGTTGGCTAGATCCGTTTGAGCAGTACTTC.

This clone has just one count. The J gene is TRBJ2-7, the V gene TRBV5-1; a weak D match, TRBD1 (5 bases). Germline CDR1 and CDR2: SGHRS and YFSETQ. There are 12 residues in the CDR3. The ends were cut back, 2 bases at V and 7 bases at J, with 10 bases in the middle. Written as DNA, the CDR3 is TGCGCCAGCAGCTTCCAGGGTCAAGAGCAGTACTTC. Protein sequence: CASSFQGQEQYF.

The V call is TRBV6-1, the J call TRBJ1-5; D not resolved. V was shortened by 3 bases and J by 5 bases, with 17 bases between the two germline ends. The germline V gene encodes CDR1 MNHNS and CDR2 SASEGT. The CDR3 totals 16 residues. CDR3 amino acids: CASSEKSRGRYQPQHF. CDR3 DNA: TGTGCCAGCAGTGAGAAAAGCCGGGGTAGGTATCAGCCCCAGCATTTT.

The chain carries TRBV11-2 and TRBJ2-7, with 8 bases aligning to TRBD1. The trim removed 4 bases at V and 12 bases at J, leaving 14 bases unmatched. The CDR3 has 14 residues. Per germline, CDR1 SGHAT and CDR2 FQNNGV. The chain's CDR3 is CASSSRGQGRASYF. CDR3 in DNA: TGTGCCAGCAGCTCCCGAGGACAGGGTCGAGCATCGTACTTC.

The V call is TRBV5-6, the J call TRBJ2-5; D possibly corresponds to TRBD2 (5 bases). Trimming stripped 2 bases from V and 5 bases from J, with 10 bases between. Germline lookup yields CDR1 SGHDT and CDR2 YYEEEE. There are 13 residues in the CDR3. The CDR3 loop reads CASSFEGSETQYF. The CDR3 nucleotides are TGTGCCAGCAGCTTCGAGGGCTCGGAGACCCAGTACTTC. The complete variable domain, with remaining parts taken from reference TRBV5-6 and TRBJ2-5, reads DAGVTQSPTHLIKTRGQQVTLRCSPKSGHDTVSWYQQALGQGPQFIFQYYEEEERQRGNFPDRFSGHQFPNYSSELNVNALLLGDSALYLCASSFEGSETQYFGPGTRLLVL.

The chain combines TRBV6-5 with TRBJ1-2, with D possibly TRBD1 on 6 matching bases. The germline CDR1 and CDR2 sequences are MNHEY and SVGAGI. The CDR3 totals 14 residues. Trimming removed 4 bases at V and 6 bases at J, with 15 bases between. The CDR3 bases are TGTGCCAGCAGTTTCATGACAGGCGGTAATGGCTACACCTTC. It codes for CASSFMTGGNGYTF.

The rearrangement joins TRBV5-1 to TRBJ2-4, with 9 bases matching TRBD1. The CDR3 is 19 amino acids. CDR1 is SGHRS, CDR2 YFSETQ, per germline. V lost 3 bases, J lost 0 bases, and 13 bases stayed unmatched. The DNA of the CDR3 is TGCGCCAGCAGCTCGGGGACAGGGAGGTCGATCCTAGCCAAAAACATTCAGTACTTC. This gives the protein CASSSGTGRSILAKNIQYF.

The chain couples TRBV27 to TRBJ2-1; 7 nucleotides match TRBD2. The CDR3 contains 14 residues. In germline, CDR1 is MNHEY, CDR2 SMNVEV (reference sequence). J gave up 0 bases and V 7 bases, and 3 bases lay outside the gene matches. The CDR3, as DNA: TGTGCCAGCATGGGGGGGTCCTCCTACAATGAGCAGTTCTTC. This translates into CASMGGSSYNEQFF.